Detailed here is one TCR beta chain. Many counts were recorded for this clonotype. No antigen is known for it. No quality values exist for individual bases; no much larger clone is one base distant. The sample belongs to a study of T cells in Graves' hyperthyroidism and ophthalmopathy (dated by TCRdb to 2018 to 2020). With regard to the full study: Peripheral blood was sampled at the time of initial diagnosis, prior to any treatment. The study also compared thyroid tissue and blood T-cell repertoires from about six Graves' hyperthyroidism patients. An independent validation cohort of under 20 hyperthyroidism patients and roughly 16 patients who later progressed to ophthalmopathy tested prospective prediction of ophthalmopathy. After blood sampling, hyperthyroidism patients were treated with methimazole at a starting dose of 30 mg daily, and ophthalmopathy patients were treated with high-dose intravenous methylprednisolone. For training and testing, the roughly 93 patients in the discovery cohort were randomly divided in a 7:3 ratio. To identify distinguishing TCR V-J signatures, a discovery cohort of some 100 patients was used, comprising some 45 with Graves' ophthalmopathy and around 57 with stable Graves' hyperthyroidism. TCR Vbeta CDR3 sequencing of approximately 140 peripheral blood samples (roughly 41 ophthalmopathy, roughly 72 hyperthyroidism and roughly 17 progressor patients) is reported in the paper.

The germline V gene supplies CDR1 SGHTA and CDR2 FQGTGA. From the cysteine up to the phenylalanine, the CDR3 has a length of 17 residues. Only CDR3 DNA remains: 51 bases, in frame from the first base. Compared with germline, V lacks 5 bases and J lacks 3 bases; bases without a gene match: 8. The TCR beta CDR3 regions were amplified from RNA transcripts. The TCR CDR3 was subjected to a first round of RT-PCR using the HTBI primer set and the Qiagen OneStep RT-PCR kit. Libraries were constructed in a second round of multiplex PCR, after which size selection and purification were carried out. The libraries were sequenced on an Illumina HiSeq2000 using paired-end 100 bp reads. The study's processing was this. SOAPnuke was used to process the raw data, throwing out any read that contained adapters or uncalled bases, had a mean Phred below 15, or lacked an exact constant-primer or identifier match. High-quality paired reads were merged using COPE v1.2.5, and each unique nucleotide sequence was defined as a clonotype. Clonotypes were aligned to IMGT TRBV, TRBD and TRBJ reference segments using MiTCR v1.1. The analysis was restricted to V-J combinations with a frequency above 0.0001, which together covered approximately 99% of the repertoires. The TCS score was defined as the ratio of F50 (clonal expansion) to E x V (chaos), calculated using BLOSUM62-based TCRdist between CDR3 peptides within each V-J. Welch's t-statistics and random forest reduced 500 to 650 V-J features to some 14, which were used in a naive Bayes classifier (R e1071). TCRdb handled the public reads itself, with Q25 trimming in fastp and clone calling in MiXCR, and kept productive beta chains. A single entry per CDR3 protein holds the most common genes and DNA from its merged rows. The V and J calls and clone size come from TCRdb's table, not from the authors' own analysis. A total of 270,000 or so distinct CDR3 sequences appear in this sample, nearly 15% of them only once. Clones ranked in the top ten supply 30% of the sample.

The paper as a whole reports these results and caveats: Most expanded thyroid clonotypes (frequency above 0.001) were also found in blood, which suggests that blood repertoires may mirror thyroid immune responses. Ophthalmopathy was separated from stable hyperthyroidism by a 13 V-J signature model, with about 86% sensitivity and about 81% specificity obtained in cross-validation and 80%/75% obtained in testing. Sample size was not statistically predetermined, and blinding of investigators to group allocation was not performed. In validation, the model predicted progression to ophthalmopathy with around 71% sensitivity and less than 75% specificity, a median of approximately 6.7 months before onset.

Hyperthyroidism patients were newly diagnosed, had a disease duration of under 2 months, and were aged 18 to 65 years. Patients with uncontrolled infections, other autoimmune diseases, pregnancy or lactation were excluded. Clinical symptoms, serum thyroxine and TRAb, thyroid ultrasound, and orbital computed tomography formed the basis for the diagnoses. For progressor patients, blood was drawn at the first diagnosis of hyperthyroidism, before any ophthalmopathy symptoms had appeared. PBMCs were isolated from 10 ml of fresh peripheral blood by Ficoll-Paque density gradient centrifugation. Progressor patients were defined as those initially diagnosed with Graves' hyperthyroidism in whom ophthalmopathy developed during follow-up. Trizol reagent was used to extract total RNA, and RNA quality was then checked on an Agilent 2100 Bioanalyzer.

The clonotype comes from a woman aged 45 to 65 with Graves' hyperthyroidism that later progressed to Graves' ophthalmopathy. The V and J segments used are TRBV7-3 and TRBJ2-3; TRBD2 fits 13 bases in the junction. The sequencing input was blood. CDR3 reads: CASSPKGLAGWTDTQYF. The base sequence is TGTGCCAGCAGCCCAAAGGGACTAGCGGGATGGACAGATACGCAGTATTTT.